This T cell receptor (beta chain) was sequenced for a study of stem cell transplantation in POMP-related autoinflammatory disease. Study findings and constraints: A trend toward lower repertoire diversity and greater clonality appeared in every analyzed T-cell subset of PRAID patients. Fewer unique TRB V-J gene pairings were identified in patients with PRAID.

Per germline, CDR1 MGHRA and CDR2 YSYEKL. Trimming took 5 bases from V and 2 from J; bases not matched to a gene: 5. This CDR3 comprises 14 residues. Produced via immunoSEQ multiplex PCR; TCRdb's table is partial and in-frame only. Of under 11,000 clones listed, around 87% are singletons. PRAID combined immunodeficiency and autoinflammation. A remark on this clone: Its specificity is unknown.

This receptor was obtained from a human donor with POMP-related autoinflammation and immune dysregulation (PRAID). Sample: CD8+ T cells from PBMCs, taken before stem cell transplantation. The chain combines TRBV4-1 with TRBJ2-5, with 7 bases identical to TRBD1. The CDR3, as DNA: TGCGCCAGCAGCTTTCCGGGACAGCAAGAGACCCAGTACTTC. It codes for CASSFPGQQETQYF.